Presented here are 5 T cell receptor beta chains from one specimen sequenced in a study of Ad26.COV2.S vaccination and SARS-CoV-2 variants. Generated by immunoSEQ multiplex PCR, the TCRdb table keeps only in-frame clones and is missing some. This table holds approximately 250,000 clones, around 85% found once. Indicated treatment: around 19 received Ad26.COV2.S at low or high dose, single or two shots; roughly five received placebo; per-sample allocation not given. Sample collection was performed on day 63 after the first vaccine or placebo injection. Sequenced material: peripheral blood, taken in a trial of Ad26.COV2.S vaccine versus placebo. All receptors derive from a person between 18 and 59 years old who received the Ad26.COV2.S COVID-19 vaccine or a placebo.

CDR3 coding DNA: TGTGCCAGCAGCCGCAGGGGGGACGACGAGCAGTACGTC. This gives the protein CASSRRGDDEQYV. V and J are TRBV6-2 or TRBV6-3 and TRBJ2-7; possibly TRBD1 for D (7 bases). V lost 6 bases and J 5 bases, leaving 14 bases between the germline ends. Germline V gives CDR1 MNHEY, CDR2 SVGEGT. CDR3 length: 13 residues.

The chain recombines TRBV7-9 with TRBJ2-5; D is possibly TRBD1 (6 bases). The CDR3 sequence is 15 residues long. Between the trimmed V and J ends, which lost 5 bases and 0 bases, there was a span of 13 bases. Germline CDR1 SEHNR, CDR2 FQNEAQ (reference sequence). CDR3 bases: TGTGCCAGCAGCCCCCGGGACACCCACCAAGAGACCCAGTACTTC. Translating it yields CASSPRDTHQETQYF.

The chain carries TRBV4-3 and TRBJ1-3; possibly TRBD1 for D (6 bases). This CDR3 region has 17 residues. V lost 3 bases to trimming and J lost 3 bases, with 18 bases between them. Per the germline V gene, CDR1 is LGHNA and CDR2 is YSLEER. The CDR3 sequence: CASSQGRAGAGGNTIYF. The CDR3 DNA sequence: TGCGCCAGCAGCCAGGGAAGAGCGGGGGCAGGTGGAAACACCATATATTTT.

V and J are TRBV5-1 and TRBJ2-3; the match to TRBD2 covers 8 bases. Germline CDR1 SGHRS, CDR2 YFSETQ. The CDR3 is 17 residues long. V trimming: 4 bases; J trimming: 2 bases; junction bases outside the gene matches: 12. CDR3 loop: CASSVTLAAAFTDTQYF. DNA for the CDR3: TGCGCCAGCAGCGTCACACTAGCGGCGGCGTTCACAGATACGCAGTATTTT.

The V and J genes are TRBV5-6 and TRBJ1-2; 8 nucleotides match TRBD1. The V gene end was trimmed by 2 bases and the J gene end by 5 bases; junction bases not matched to a gene: 5. CDR1 SGHDT and CDR2 YYEEEE come from the germline V gene. This CDR3 region has 14 residues. CDR3: CASSFSQGVYGYTF. The CDR3 DNA reads as TGTGCCAGCAGCTTCTCACAGGGGGTGTATGGCTACACCTTC.